These 10 T cell receptor beta chains were all obtained from the same sample, sequenced in a study of cytomegalovirus exposure and HLA in healthy donors. The PCR contained 60 Vbeta and 13 Jbeta primers. Repertoires were generated with immunoSEQ multiplex PCR, while TCRdb's copy carries only in-frame clones and drops some. The sample records 160,000 or so clones, about four fifths being singletons. Sequencing was carried out using PBMCs. The receptors originated from a woman between 45 and 65 years old in good health and CMV-seronegative.

The rearrangement uses TRBV2 and TRBJ1-2, with TRBD1 as a possible D gene (6 bases). Trimming stripped 4 bases from V and 4 bases from J, with 13 bases between. Germline V CDR1 and CDR2: SNHLY, FYNNEI. The CDR3 has 14 residues. CDR3 residues: CASSGGPGTYGYTF. DNA for the CDR3: TGTGCCAGCAGTGGGGGGCCTGGGACCTATGGCTACACCTTC.

Regarding this clone: A read error may produce the germline difference seen at one junction end. The chain employs TRBV5-4 and TRBJ2-1, with 12 bases aligning to TRBD2. The germline CDR1 and CDR2 sequences are SGHNT and YYREEE (reference sequence). CDR3 length equals 16 residues. For the CDR3, the DNA is TGTGCCAGCAGCACCGGGACTAGCGGGTTCTACAATGAGCGGTTCTTC. Translated: CASSTGTSGFYNERFF. The full variable domain, its missing parts supplied by reference TRBV5-4 and TRBJ2-1, is ETGVTQSPTHLIKTRGQQVTLRCSSQSGHNTVSWYQQALGQGPQFIFQYYREEENGRGNFPPRFSGLQFPNYSSELNVNALELDDSALYLCASSTGTSGFYNERFFGPGTRLTVL.

J is TRBJ2-3 and V is TRBV19; TRBD2 agrees at 9 bases. Trimming cost V 7 bases and J 3 bases; bases outside gene matches: 11. Germline-derived CDR1 and CDR2 are LNHDA and SQIVND (reference sequence). CDR3 length equals 16 residues. The CDR3 reads CASTSGGGATTDTQYF. Written as DNA, the CDR3 is TGTGCCAGTACCTCTGGCGGGGGGGCCACGACAGATACGCAGTATTTT.

This clone was recorded once. The rearrangement joins TRBV16 to TRBJ2-2; D is undetermined. The CDR3 runs 15 residues. Germline CDR1 KGHSY, CDR2 FQNENV. Deletions cut 3 bases from V and 1 base from J, with 9 bases between. CDR3 nucleotides: TGTGCCAGCAGCCAGTGGTCCGGGAACACCGGGGAGCTGTTTTTT. It yields the protein CASSQWSGNTGELFF.

This clone was found once. The chain couples TRBV28 to TRBJ1-4, with D tentatively TRBD1 (6 bases). Germline CDR1 reads MDHEN; CDR2 reads SYDVKM. Trimming took 5 bases from V and 6 from J, leaving 19 bases between them. This CDR3 contains 16 residues. The CDR3, as DNA: TGTGCCAGCAGTCCCCCGGGGGGGCTTGGGGATGAAAAACTGTTTTTT. It encodes CASSPPGGLGDEKLFF.

The V call is TRBV7-6, the J call TRBJ1-1; 7 bases line up with TRBD1. The germline CDR1 and CDR2 sequences are SGHVS and FNYEAQ. The CDR3 totals 14 residues. J gave up 5 bases and V 11 bases, and 14 bases lay outside the gene matches. The CDR3 DNA reads as TGTGCCTTCTCACAGGGGCCGTACTCGACTGAAGCTTTCTTT. This sequence encodes CAFSQGPYSTEAFF.

In DNA form, the CDR3 reads TGTGCCAGCAGCCCCGCCCCTGGACAGGGTTGGAATGAGCAGTTCTTC. Its protein is CASSPAPGQGWNEQFF. V gene TRBV7-2 combines with J gene TRBJ2-1; TRBD1 matches at 8 bases. There are 16 residues in the CDR3. J lost 7 bases, V lost 5 bases, and 13 bases had no gene match. Germline lookup yields CDR1 SGHTA and CDR2 FQGNSA.

The chain couples TRBV2 to TRBJ1-4; 7 bases line up with TRBD1. With 3 bases clipped from V and 7 bases from J, the junction kept 2 bases outside the gene matches. Per the germline V gene, CDR1 is SNHLY and CDR2 is FYNNEI. The CDR3 extends over 13 amino acids. CDR3 residues: CASSDDRVEKLFF. The DNA of the CDR3 is TGTGCCAGCAGTGACGACAGGGTTGAAAAACTGTTTTTT.

The CDR3 sequence: CASSQDRVRNTEAFF. The CDR3 DNA reads TGCGCCAGCAGCCAAGACAGGGTCAGGAACACTGAAGCTTTCTTT. The chain uses TRBV4-3 and TRBJ1-1; TRBD1 is a possible D gene (5 bases). V lost 0 bases to trimming and J lost 1 base, with 9 bases between them. Germline CDR1 is LGHNA and CDR2 is YSLEER. The CDR3 contains 15 residues.

The sample holds one count of this clone. V is TRBV7-9 and J is TRBJ2-7; D is perhaps TRBD1 (5 bases). CDR3 size: 15 residues. V dropped 5 bases and J dropped 1 base, with 15 bases sitting between them. CDR1 and CDR2 from the germline V gene are SEHNR and FQNEAQ (reference sequence). CDR3 residues: CASSPRISGSYEQYF. CDR3 DNA: TGTGCCAGCAGCCCGCGAATCTCAGGGTCCTACGAGCAGTACTTC.